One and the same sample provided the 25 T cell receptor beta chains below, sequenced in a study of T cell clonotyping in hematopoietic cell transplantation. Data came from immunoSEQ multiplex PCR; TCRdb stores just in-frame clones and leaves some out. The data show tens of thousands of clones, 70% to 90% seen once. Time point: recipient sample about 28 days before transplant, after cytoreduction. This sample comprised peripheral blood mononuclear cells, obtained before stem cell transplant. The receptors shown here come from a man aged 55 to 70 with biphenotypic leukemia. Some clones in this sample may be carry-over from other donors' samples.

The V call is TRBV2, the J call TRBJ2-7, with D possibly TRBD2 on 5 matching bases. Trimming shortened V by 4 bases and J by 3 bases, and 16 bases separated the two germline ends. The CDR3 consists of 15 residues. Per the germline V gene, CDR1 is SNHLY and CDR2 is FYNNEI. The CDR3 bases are TGTGCCAGCAGTGGGGGAGACCTCACGAACTACGAGCAGTACTTC. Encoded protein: CASSGGDLTNYEQYF. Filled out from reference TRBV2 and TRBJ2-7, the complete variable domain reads EPEVTQTPSHQVTQMGQEVILRCVPISNHLYFYWYRQILGQKVEFLVSFYNNEISEKSEIFDDQFSVERPDGSNFTLKIRSTKLEDSAMYFCASSGGDLTNYEQYFGPGTRLTVT.

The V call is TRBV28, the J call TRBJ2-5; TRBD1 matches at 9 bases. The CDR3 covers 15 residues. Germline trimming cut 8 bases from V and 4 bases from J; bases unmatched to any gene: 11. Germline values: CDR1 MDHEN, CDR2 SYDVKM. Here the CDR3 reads CASRYSRTGVETQYF. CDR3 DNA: TGTGCCAGCCGATACTCCCGGACAGGGGTAGAGACCCAGTACTTC.

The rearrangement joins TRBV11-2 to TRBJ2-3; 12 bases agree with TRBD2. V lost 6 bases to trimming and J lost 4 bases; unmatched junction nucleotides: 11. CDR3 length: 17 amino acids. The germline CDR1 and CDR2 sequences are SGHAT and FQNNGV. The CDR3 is CASSLAGGLAVSDTQYF. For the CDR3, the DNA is TGTGCCAGCAGTCTAGCGGGAGGGTTGGCGGTTTCAGATACGCAGTATTTT.

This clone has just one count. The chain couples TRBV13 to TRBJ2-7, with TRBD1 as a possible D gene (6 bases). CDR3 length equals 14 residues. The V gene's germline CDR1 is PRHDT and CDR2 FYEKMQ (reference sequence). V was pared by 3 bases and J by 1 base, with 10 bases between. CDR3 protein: CASSFRTDSYEQYF. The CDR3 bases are TGTGCCAGCAGCTTTCGGACAGATTCCTACGAGCAGTACTTC.

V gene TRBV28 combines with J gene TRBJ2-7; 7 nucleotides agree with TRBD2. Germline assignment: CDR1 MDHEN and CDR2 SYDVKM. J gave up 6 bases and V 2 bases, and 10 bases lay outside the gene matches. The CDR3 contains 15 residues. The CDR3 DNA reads TGTGCCAGCAGTTTAGGGAGGGGAGGATGGGGCGAGCAGTACTTC. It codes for CASSLGRGGWGEQYF.

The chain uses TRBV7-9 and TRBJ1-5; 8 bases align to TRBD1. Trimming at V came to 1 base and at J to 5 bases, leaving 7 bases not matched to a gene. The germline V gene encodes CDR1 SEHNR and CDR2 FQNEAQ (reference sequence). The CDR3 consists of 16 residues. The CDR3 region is CASSLVTGEYYQPQHF. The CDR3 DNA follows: TGTGCCAGCAGCTTAGTGACAGGGGAGTATTATCAGCCCCAGCATTTT. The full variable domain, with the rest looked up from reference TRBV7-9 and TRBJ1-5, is DTGVSQNPRHKITKRGQNVTFRCDPISEHNRLYWYRQTLGQGPEFLTYFQNEAQLEKSRLLSDRFSAERPKGSFSTLEIQRTEQGDSAMYLCASSLVTGEYYQPQHFGDGTRLSIL.

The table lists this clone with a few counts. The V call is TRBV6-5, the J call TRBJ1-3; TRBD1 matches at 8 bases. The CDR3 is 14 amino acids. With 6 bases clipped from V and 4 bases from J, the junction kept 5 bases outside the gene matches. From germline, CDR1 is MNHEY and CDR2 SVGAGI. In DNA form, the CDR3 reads TGTGCCAGCAGCCGACAGGGGCCCGGAAACACCATATATTTT. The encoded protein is CASSRQGPGNTIYF.

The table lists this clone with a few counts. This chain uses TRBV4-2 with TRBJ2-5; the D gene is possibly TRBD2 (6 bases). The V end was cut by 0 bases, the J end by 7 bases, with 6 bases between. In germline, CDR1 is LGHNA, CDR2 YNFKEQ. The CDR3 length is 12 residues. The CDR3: CASSQDSGTQYF. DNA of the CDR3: TGTGCCAGCAGCCAAGATAGCGGGACCCAGTACTTC.

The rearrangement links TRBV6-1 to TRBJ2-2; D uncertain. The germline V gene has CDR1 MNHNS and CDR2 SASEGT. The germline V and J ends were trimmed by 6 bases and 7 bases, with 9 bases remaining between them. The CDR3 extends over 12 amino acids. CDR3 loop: CASREIIGELFF. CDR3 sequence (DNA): TGTGCCAGCAGGGAGATAATCGGGGAGCTGTTTTTT.

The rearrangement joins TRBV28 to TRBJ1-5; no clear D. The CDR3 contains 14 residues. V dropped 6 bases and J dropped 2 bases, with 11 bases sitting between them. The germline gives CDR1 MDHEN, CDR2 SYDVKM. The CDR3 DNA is TGTGCCAGCAGGGTTCCTGAGGGCAATCAGCCCCAGCATTTT. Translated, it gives CASRVPEGNQPQHF.

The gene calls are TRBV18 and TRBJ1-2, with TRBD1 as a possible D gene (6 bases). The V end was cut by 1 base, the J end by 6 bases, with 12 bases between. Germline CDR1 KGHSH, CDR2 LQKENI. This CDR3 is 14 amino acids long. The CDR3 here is CASSPLLEGDGYTF. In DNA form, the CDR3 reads TGTGCCAGCTCACCACTGCTCGAGGGGGATGGCTACACCTTC.

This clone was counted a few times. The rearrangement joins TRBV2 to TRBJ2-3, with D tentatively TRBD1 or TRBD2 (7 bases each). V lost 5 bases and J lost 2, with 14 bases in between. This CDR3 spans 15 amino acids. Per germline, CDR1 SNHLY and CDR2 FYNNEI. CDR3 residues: CASSRQGGNTDTQYF. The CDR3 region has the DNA TGTGCCAGCAGTCGACAGGGAGGGAACACAGATACGCAGTATTTT.

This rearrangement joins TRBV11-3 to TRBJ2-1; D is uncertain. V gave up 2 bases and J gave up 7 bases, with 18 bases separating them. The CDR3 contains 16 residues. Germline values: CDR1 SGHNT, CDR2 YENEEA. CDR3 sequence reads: CASSLTADPHPNEQFF. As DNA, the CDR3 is TGTGCCAGCAGCTTAACCGCTGACCCTCACCCAAATGAGCAGTTCTTC.

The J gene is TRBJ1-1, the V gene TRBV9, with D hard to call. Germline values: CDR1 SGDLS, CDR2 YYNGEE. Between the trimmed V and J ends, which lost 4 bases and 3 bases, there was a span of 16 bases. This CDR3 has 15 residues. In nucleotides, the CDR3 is TGTGCCAGCAGCCCTCTCAGCCCCCCGGACACTGAAGCTTTCTTT. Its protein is CASSPLSPPDTEAFF.

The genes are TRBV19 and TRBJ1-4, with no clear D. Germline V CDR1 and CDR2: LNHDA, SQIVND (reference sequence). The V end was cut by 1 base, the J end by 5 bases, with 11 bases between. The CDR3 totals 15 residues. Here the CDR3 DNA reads TGTGCCAGTAGTATAGCGGGCTTCGGGAATGAAAAACTGTTTTTT. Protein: CASSIAGFGNEKLFF.

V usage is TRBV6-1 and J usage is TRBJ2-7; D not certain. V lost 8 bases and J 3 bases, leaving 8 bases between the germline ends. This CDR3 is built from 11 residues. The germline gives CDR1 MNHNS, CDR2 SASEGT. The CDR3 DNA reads TGTGCCAGCCTGGGGAACTACGAGCAGTACTTC. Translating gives CASLGNYEQYF.

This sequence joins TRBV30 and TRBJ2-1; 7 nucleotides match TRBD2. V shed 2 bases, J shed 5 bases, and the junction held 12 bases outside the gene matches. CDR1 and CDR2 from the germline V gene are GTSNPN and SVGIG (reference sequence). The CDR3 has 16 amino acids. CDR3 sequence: CAWSSSGREADNEQFF. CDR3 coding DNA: TGTGCCTGGAGTAGTTCGGGTCGGGAGGCTGACAATGAGCAGTTCTTC. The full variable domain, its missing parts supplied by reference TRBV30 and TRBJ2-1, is SQTIHQWPATLVQPVGSPLSLECTVEGTSNPNLYWYRQAAGRGLQLLFYSVGIGQISSEVPQNLSASRPQDRQFILSSKKLLLSDSGFYLCAWSSSGREADNEQFFGPGTRLTVL.

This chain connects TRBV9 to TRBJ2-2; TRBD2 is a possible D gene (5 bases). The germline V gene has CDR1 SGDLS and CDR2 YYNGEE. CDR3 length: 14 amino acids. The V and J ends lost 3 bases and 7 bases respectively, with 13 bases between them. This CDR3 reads CASSGRLRGGELFF. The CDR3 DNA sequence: TGTGCCAGCAGCGGGAGGCTCCGTGGCGGGGAGCTGTTTTTT.

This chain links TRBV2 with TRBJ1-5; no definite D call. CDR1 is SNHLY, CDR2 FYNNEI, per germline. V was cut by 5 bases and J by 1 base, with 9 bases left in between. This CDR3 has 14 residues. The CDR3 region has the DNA TGTGCCAGCAGTTACAGAACAAGCAATCAGCCCCAGCATTTT. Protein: CASSYRTSNQPQHF.

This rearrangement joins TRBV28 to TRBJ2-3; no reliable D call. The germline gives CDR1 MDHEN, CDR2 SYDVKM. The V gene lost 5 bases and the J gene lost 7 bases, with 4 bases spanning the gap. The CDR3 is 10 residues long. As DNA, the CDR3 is TGTGCCAGCAGTAAGAATACGCAGTATTTT. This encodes CASSKNTQYF.

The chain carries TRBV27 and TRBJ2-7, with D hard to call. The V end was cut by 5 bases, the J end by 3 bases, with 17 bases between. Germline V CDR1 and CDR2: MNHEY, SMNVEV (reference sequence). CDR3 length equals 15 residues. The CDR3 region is CASSPRGGNNYEQYF. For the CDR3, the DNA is TGTGCCAGCAGTCCCCGCGGTGGGAACAACTACGAGCAGTACTTC.

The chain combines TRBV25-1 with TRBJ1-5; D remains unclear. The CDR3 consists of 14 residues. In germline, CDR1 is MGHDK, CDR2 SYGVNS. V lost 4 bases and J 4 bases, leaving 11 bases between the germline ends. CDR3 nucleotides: TGTGCCAGCAGTGTGGCGGGGATGAATCAGCCCCAGCATTTT. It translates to CASSVAGMNQPQHF.

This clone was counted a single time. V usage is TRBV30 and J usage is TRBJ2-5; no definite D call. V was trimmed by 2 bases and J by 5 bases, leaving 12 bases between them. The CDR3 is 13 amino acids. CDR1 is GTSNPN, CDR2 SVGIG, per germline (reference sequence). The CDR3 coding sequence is TGTGCCTGGAGTCGAGGCCCTGGGGAGACCCAGTACTTC. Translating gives CAWSRGPGETQYF.

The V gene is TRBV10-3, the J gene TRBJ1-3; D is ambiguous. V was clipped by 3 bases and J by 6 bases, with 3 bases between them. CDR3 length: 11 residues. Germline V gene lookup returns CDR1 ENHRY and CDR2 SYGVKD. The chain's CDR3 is CAISEANTIYF. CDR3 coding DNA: TGTGCCATCAGTGAAGCAAACACCATATATTTT.

The CDR3 reads CASSLSGPGIEAFF. Here the CDR3 DNA reads TGTGCCAGCAGTTTGTCCGGGCCGGGCATTGAAGCTTTCTTT. This chain joins TRBV28 and TRBJ1-1; D unresolved. This CDR3 comprises 14 residues. Germline values: CDR1 MDHEN, CDR2 SYDVKM. The V gene lost 3 bases and the J gene lost 7 bases, with 15 bases spanning the gap.